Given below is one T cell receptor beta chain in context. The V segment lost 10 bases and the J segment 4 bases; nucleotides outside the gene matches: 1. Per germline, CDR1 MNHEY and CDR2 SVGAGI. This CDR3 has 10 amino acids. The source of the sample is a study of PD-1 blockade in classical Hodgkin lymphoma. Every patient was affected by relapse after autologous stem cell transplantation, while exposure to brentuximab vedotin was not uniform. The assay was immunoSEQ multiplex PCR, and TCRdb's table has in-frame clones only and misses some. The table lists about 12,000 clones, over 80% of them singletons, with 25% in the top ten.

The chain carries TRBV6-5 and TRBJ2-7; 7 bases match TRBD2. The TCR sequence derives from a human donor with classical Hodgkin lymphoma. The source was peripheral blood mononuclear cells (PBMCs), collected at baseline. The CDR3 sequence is CATGRYEQYF. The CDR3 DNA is TGTGCCACCGGGAGGTACGAGCAGTACTTC.